This T cell receptor (beta chain) was identified in a study of Ad26.COV2.S vaccination and SARS-CoV-2 variants. Study context: Enrollment placed the donor in the COV1001 Ad26.COV2.S trial arm. General study points: Vaccinees reportedly had broad spike-specific CD8+ and CD4+ T cell responses.

Turning to this clone: Antigen: not known.

The CDR3 totals 17 residues. Germline trimming cut 4 bases from V and 5 bases from J; bases unmatched to any gene: 8. Germline loops: CDR1 SGHTS, CDR2 YDEGEE. As for treatment: around 19 received Ad26.COV2.S at low or high dose, single or two shots; 5 received placebo; per-sample allocation not given. The investigators took samples on day 63 after the first vaccine or placebo injection. An 18-55-year-old adult in Boston served as donor. Ad26.COV2.S expressed prefusion-stabilized spike from the original Wuhan strain. The data were produced by immunoSEQ multiplex PCR, yet TCRdb's version contains in-frame clones alone and is incomplete. The data contain around 500,000 clones, approximately 90% of them singletons.

This sequence was found in a person between 18 and 65 years old who received the Ad26.COV2.S COVID-19 vaccine or a placebo. Sample: peripheral blood, taken in a trial of Ad26.COV2.S vaccine versus placebo. V usage is TRBV5-8 and J usage is TRBJ2-1, with 14 bases fitting TRBD2. CDR3 sequence reads: CASSKRLAGGLNNEQFF. CDR3 bases: TGTGCCAGCAGCAAAAGACTAGCGGGGGGGCTAAACAATGAGCAGTTCTTC.